One sample yielded the 25 T cell receptor beta chains listed below, sequenced in a study of T cells in Graves' hyperthyroidism and ophthalmopathy. Amplified TCR beta CDR3 regions came from RNA transcripts. HTBI primers were the set used in a first-round RT-PCR of the TCR CDR3. TCRdb redid the calling of the multiplex PCR reads with MiXCR, one entry per CDR3 protein. The sample includes approximately 690,000 distinct CDR3 sequences, around 20% of them seen just once. The sequenced sample consisted of blood. The receptors originated from a man aged 25 to 40 with Graves' ophthalmopathy.

The rearrangement links TRBV28 to TRBJ2-1; D uncertain. The CDR3 is 17 residues long. The V and J ends lost 5 bases and 1 base respectively, with 18 bases between them. CDR1 MDHEN and CDR2 SYDVKM come from the germline V gene. CDR3 nucleotide sequence: TGTGCCAGCAGTCTGCCCCCCCCCCAAACGTCCTACAATGAGCAGTTCTTC. This codes for CASSLPPPQTSYNEQFF.

J is TRBJ2-1 and V is TRBV12-3 or TRBV12-4; a weak D match, TRBD1 (6 bases). This CDR3 spans 11 amino acids. V shed 2 bases and J shed 13 bases, with 9 bases lying between them. CDR3 loop: CASSLSRGQFF. CDR3 DNA sequence: TGTGCCAGCAGTTTAAGCAGGGGCCAGTTCTTC.

This clonotype was detected only a few times. The chain couples TRBV3-1 to TRBJ1-2; possible D gene TRBD1, 6 bases. CDR1 and CDR2 from the germline V gene are LGHDT and YNNKEL (reference sequence). The CDR3 totals 17 residues. Trimming removed 0 bases from V and 1 base from J, with 15 bases in between. In DNA form, the CDR3 reads TGTGCCAGCAGCCAAGAGACGACAGGATCACATAACTATGGCTACACCTTC. It codes for CASSQETTGSHNYGYTF. Filled out from reference TRBV3-1 and TRBJ1-2, the complete variable domain reads DTAVSQTPKYLVTQMGNDKSIKCEQNLGHDTMYWYKQDSKKFLKIMFSYNNKELIINETVPNRFSPKSPDKAHLNLHINSLELGDSAVYFCASSQETTGSHNYGYTFGSGTRLTVV.

The V call is TRBV27, the J call TRBJ2-4; maybe TRBD2 (6 bases). CDR3 size: 13 residues. The V and J ends lost 3 bases and 7 bases respectively, with 10 bases between them. Germline assignment: CDR1 MNHEY and CDR2 SMNVEV (reference sequence). This CDR3 is CASSFGGGNIQYF. For the CDR3, the DNA is TGTGCCAGCAGTTTCGGAGGAGGGAACATTCAGTACTTC.

V and J are TRBV28 and TRBJ1-5, with unresolved D. This CDR3 is built from 13 residues. Germline V lookup: CDR1 MDHEN, CDR2 SYDVKM. Trimming removed 5 bases at V and 3 bases at J, with 8 bases between. The CDR3: CASSQVNNQPQHF. CDR3 nucleotide sequence: TGTGCCAGCAGTCAGGTAAACAATCAGCCCCAGCATTTT.

The V call is TRBV10-1, the J call TRBJ1-2, with D uncertain. Trimming took 0 bases from V and 1 from J, leaving 9 bases between them. Germline CDR1 WNHNN, CDR2 SYGVQD (reference sequence). CDR3 length equals 15 residues. This CDR3 is CASSESGRINYGYTF. For the CDR3, the DNA is TGCGCCAGCAGTGAGTCAGGCAGAATTAACTATGGCTACACCTTC.

This clonotype was seen a few times. The chain joins TRBV20-1 to TRBJ1-4; 7 positions match TRBD1. This CDR3 has 14 amino acids. Per germline, CDR1 DFQATT and CDR2 SNEGSKA (reference sequence). The V gene end was trimmed by 2 bases and the J gene end by 4 bases; junction bases not matched to a gene: 4. The CDR3 reads CSARRTGVNEKLFF. The CDR3 nucleotides are TGCAGTGCTAGAAGGACAGGAGTTAATGAAAAACTGTTTTTT.

This clonotype was recorded at least ten times. The rearrangement uses TRBV20-1 and TRBJ2-7, with D maybe TRBD1 (6 bases). This CDR3 contains 14 residues. V was shortened by 0 bases and J by 5 bases, with 14 bases between the two germline ends. The V gene's germline CDR1 is DFQATT and CDR2 SNEGSKA (reference sequence). The CDR3 DNA sequence: TGCAGTGCTAGAGATCAACAGGGATCCCACGAGCAGTACTTC. This codes for CSARDQQGSHEQYF.

This clonotype was observed at least ten times. In nucleotides, the CDR3 is TGTGCCAGCAGCTCCTCCCCCAAGGGGGCAGGAGATACGCAGTATTTT. This encodes CASSSSPKGAGDTQYF. This chain connects TRBV11-2 to TRBJ2-3; 7 nucleotides agree with TRBD1. CDR1 and CDR2 (germline): SGHAT, FQNNGV. V shed 4 bases, J shed 5 bases, and the junction held 12 bases outside the gene matches. The CDR3 spans 16 residues.

At least ten counts were recorded for this clonotype. V gene TRBV28 combines with J gene TRBJ2-1; D is possibly TRBD2 (6 bases). The ends were cut back, 5 bases at V and 0 bases at J, with 8 bases in the middle. The CDR3 loop spans 14 amino acids. Germline lookup yields CDR1 MDHEN and CDR2 SYDVKM. The CDR3 bases are TGTGCCAGCAGTCGGGACTTCTCCTACAATGAGCAGTTCTTC. Protein: CASSRDFSYNEQFF. Together with reference TRBV28 and TRBJ2-1, the CDR3 gives the full variable domain: DVKVTQSSRYLVKRTGEKVFLECVQDMDHENMFWYRQDPGLGLRLIYFSYDVKMKEKGDIPEGYSVSREKKERFSLILESASTNQTSMYLCASSRDFSYNEQFFGPGTRLTVL.

This clonotype was observed a handful of times. J is TRBJ2-7 and V is TRBV5-1, with D possibly being TRBD1 (5 bases). The CDR3 runs to 15 residues. Looked up from germline, CDR1 is SGHRS and CDR2 is YFSETQ. The V and J ends lost 0 bases and 2 bases respectively, with 12 bases between them. The DNA of the CDR3 is TGCGCCAGCAGCTTGGCCCACAGGTATCCCTACGAGCAGTACTTC. As protein: CASSLAHRYPYEQYF.

The sample holds many counts of this clonotype. The chain has TRBV12-3 or TRBV12-4 and TRBJ1-6, with 10 bases aligning to TRBD1. This CDR3 region has 14 residues. Trimming at V came to 5 bases and at J to 9 bases, leaving 4 bases not matched to a gene. The CDR3 loop is CASSLTGGGSPLHF. In DNA, the CDR3 is TGTGCCAGCAGTCTGACAGGGGGCGGTTCACCCCTCCACTTT.

This clonotype was detected ten times or more. The chain uses TRBV30 and TRBJ2-7; the D gene is possibly TRBD1 (6 bases). The CDR3 consists of 15 residues. CDR1 is GTSNPN, CDR2 SVGIG, per germline (reference sequence). V lost 0 bases and J 5 bases, leaving 17 bases between the germline ends. The CDR3 reads CAWSVLQGISDEQYF. CDR3 nucleotides: TGTGCCTGGAGTGTACTACAGGGAATAAGTGACGAGCAGTACTTC.

This clonotype came up a few times. Written as DNA, the CDR3 is TGTGCCAGCAGCTCCAACTGGGGAGACTGGGAGACCCAGTACTTC. It is translated as CASSSNWGDWETQYF. The V call is TRBV7-9, the J call TRBJ2-5, with D possibly being TRBD2 (5 bases). CDR1 is SEHNR, CDR2 FQNEAQ, per germline (reference sequence). Trimming pared 4 bases from V and 5 bases from J, leaving 17 bases between. CDR3 length: 15 amino acids.

This clonotype was detected ten times or more. The chain joins TRBV27 to TRBJ1-1; a weak D match, TRBD1 (5 bases). The CDR3 has 15 residues. Trimming cost V 0 bases and J 4 bases, with 12 bases left between them. Germline CDR1 and CDR2: MNHEY and SMNVEV (reference sequence). The CDR3 loop reads CASSLSFRVATEAFF. Written as DNA, the CDR3 is TGTGCCAGCAGTTTATCTTTCAGGGTGGCCACTGAAGCTTTCTTT.

The chain uses TRBV15 and TRBJ2-1, with 7 bases matching TRBD1. With V trimmed by 1 base and J by 1 base, 7 bases remained unmatched. Germline V gene data show CDR1 as LNHNV and CDR2 as YYDKDF (reference sequence). CDR3 length: 17 amino acids. CDR3 residues: CATSRVGTEPSYNEQFF. The CDR3 DNA reads as TGTGCCACCAGCAGAGTAGGGACAGAACCTTCCTACAATGAGCAGTTCTTC.

There are a few counts of this clonotype. The chain couples TRBV5-1 to TRBJ2-3; possibly TRBD2 for D (5 bases). Germline CDR1 is SGHRS and CDR2 is YFSETQ. V was shortened by 4 bases and J by 9 bases, with 42 bases between the two germline ends. The CDR3 spans 22 residues. CDR3: CASSAEIPKPRGTEQRSTTQYF. CDR3 sequence (DNA): TGCGCCAGCAGCGCGGAAATACCCAAACCTCGGGGTACAGAGCAAAGATCAACGACGCAGTATTTT.

The chain uses TRBV19 and TRBJ1-1, with a tentative D call TRBD1 (5 bases). The CDR3 is made up of 13 amino acids. V gave up 3 bases and J gave up 4 bases, with 9 bases separating them. From germline, CDR1 is LNHDA and CDR2 SQIVND (reference sequence). CDR3 nucleotides: TGTGCCAGTAGTATTGCAGGGAGCACTGAAGCTTTCTTT. This encodes CASSIAGSTEAFF.

This clonotype occurred a few times. CDR3 in amino acids: CASSIRAGVFTGELFF. The DNA of the CDR3 is TGTGCCAGCAGTATACGAGCGGGAGTCTTCACCGGGGAGCTGTTTTTT. The V and J genes are TRBV6-1 and TRBJ2-2, with 8 bases fitting TRBD2. With 5 bases clipped from V and 4 bases from J, the junction kept 9 bases outside the gene matches. CDR3 size: 16 residues. The germline CDR1 and CDR2 sequences are MNHNS and SASEGT.

This clonotype has only a few counts. The J gene is TRBJ2-5, the V gene TRBV19; 8 bases are a match to TRBD2. This CDR3 region has 14 residues. The V gene's germline CDR1 is LNHDA and CDR2 SQIVND (reference sequence). J lost 5 bases, V lost 4 bases, and 6 bases had no gene match. CDR3 in amino acids: CASSTGRAFETQYF. CDR3 DNA: TGTGCCAGTAGTACCGGGAGGGCCTTTGAGACCCAGTACTTC.

This clonotype was picked up one time. This chain links TRBV19 with TRBJ2-7, with D uncertain. This CDR3 comprises 14 residues. Germline lookup yields CDR1 LNHDA and CDR2 SQIVND (reference sequence). Trimming took 5 bases from V and 2 from J, leaving 13 bases between them. The CDR3 spells CASSENGPAYEQYF. The CDR3, as DNA: TGTGCCAGTAGTGAGAATGGGCCTGCCTACGAGCAGTACTTC.

This chain connects TRBV7-3 to TRBJ2-2, with D possibly matching TRBD1 (6 bases). With 6 bases removed from V and 6 bases from J, the gap between germline ends came to 14 bases. Germline lookup yields CDR1 SGHTA and CDR2 FQGTGA. The CDR3 is made up of 14 amino acids. The CDR3 DNA reads TGTGCCAGCAGTCTCGAACAGGGTGCCGGGGAGCTGTTTTTT. As protein: CASSLEQGAGELFF.

The chain joins TRBV6-2 or TRBV6-3 to TRBJ1-6; TRBD1 aligns across 7 bases. The ends lost 4 bases at V and 7 bases at J; junction bases unmatched: 10. This CDR3 region has 16 residues. Germline CDR1 and CDR2: MNHEY and SVGEGT. CDR3 region: CASSSKTQGFNSPLHF. In DNA, the CDR3 is TGTGCCAGCAGTTCTAAAACACAGGGGTTCAATTCACCCCTCCACTTT.

The V and J genes are TRBV20-1 and TRBJ2-5; TRBD2 agrees at 7 bases. V shed 4 bases and J 5 bases; nucleotides not matched to a gene: 7. This CDR3 comprises 13 residues. The germline V gene encodes CDR1 DFQATT and CDR2 SNEGSKA (reference sequence). CDR3 sequence (DNA): TGCAGTGCTAAATGGACTAGTTTGGAGACCCAGTACTTC. Translating it yields CSAKWTSLETQYF.

This clonotype appeared many times. This sequence joins TRBV28 and TRBJ1-1; the D gene is possibly TRBD1 (5 bases). Germline loops: CDR1 MDHEN, CDR2 SYDVKM. Between the trimmed V and J ends, which lost 4 bases and 4 bases, there was a span of 16 bases. The CDR3 has 15 residues. The CDR3 sequence is CASSSRTRVSTEAFF. The DNA for the CDR3 is TGTGCCAGCAGTTCCAGAACCAGGGTGAGCACTGAAGCTTTCTTT. Supplemented by reference TRBV28 and TRBJ1-1, the full variable domain reads DVKVTQSSRYLVKRTGEKVFLECVQDMDHENMFWYRQDPGLGLRLIYFSYDVKMKEKGDIPEGYSVSREKKERFSLILESASTNQTSMYLCASSSRTRVSTEAFFGQGTRLTVV.